Below are 27 T cell receptor beta chains sequenced from a single sample in a study of CD8 T cells in Susac syndrome. After extraction with the RNeasy kit, about 0.45 to 1 ug of the RNA was reverse transcribed using random hexamers. TCRdb passed the immunoSEQ multiplex PCR reads through MiXCR, listing each CDR3 protein once. The sample has about 250,000 distinct CDR3 sequences, about 94% seen once; the top ten hold approximately 0.07%. The sample taken for sequencing was CD4+ T cells from PBMCs. These receptors were taken from a human donor with multiple sclerosis.

The chain joins TRBV7-2 to TRBJ1-4; D remains ambiguous. V was shortened by 0 bases and J by 3 bases, with 11 bases between the two germline ends. The CDR3 sequence is 16 residues long. Looked up from germline, CDR1 is SGHTA and CDR2 is FQGNSA. CDR3 residues: CASSLAPNGPNEKLFF. CDR3 in DNA: TGTGCCAGCAGCTTAGCGCCTAACGGTCCTAATGAAAAACTGTTTTTT.

This sequence joins TRBV29-1 and TRBJ2-6, with unresolved D. The CDR3 spans 12 residues. Per the germline V gene, CDR1 is SQVTM and CDR2 is ANQGSEA. Trimming took off 6 bases at V and 2 bases at J, with 5 bases between the two ends. This chain's CDR3 is CSVGPGANVLTF. CDR3 sequence (DNA): TGCAGCGTCGGGCCTGGGGCCAACGTCCTGACTTTC.

The chain employs TRBV7-6 and TRBJ1-2, with TRBD1 matching over 7 bases. Germline V gene sequence: CDR1 SGHVS, CDR2 FNYEAQ. J lost 3 bases, V lost 3 bases, and 1 base had no gene match. CDR3 length: 13 residues. The CDR3 region is CASSFGTDYGYTF. The CDR3 DNA reads as TGTGCCAGCAGCTTTGGGACAGACTATGGCTACACCTTC.

The gene calls are TRBV7-9 and TRBJ2-6; D is unclear. Trimming pared 7 bases from V and 0 bases from J, leaving 7 bases between. CDR3 length equals 14 residues. Germline assignment: CDR1 SEHNR and CDR2 FQNEAQ (reference sequence). CDR3 sequence: CASIEFSGANVLTF. The CDR3 region has the DNA TGTGCCAGCATCGAGTTCTCTGGGGCCAACGTCCTGACTTTC.

The count of this clonotype is one. This chain joins TRBV27 and TRBJ2-7, with unresolved D. V lost 5 bases and J lost 6, with 14 bases in between. CDR1 is MNHEY and CDR2 is SMNVEV in the germline V gene (reference sequence). The CDR3 contains 13 residues. CDR3 protein: CASSVLLGGEQYF. CDR3 DNA: TGTGCCAGCAGTGTTTTGTTGGGTGGCGAGCAGTACTTC.

This clonotype was seen a single time. This chain connects TRBV4-1 to TRBJ1-5, with 10 bases fitting TRBD1. V lost 2 bases to trimming and J lost 6 bases; unmatched junction nucleotides: 7. The germline CDR1 and CDR2 sequences are MGHRA and YSYEKL. This CDR3 is 16 amino acids long. CDR3 amino acids: CASSQPTDRGIQPQHF. Here the CDR3 DNA reads TGCGCCAGCAGCCAACCAACGGACAGGGGGATTCAGCCCCAGCATTTT.

This chain uses TRBV7-9 with TRBJ1-2; D unclear. Between the trimmed V and J ends, which lost 5 bases and 4 bases, there was a span of 20 bases. Germline V gene lookup returns CDR1 SEHNR and CDR2 FQNEAQ (reference sequence). The CDR3 length is 16 residues. The CDR3: CASSAETVLGSYGYTF. The DNA of the CDR3 is TGTGCCAGCAGCGCTGAGACCGTCCTTGGTAGCTATGGCTACACCTTC.

The CDR3 DNA follows: TGTGCCAGCAGCTTGTACGGGAACACCGGGGAGCTGTTTTTT. This gives the protein CASSLYGNTGELFF. J is TRBJ2-2 and V is TRBV7-7; D gene uncertain. Germline values: CDR1 SSHAT, CDR2 FNYEAQ (reference sequence). Deletions cut 3 bases from V and 1 base from J, with 6 bases between. The CDR3 is 14 residues long. Using reference TRBV7-7 and TRBJ2-2 for the parts outside the CDR3, the full variable domain is GAGVSQSPRYKVTKRGQDVTLRCDPISSHATLYWYQQALGQGPEFLTYFNYEAQPDKSGLPSDRFSAERPEGSISTLTIQRTEQRDSAMYRCASSLYGNTGELFFGEGSRLTVL.

The chain couples TRBV7-9 to TRBJ1-4; no clear D gene. Germline V lookup: CDR1 SEHNR, CDR2 FQNEAQ (reference sequence). V gave up 0 bases and J gave up 6 bases, with 11 bases separating them. The CDR3 has 15 amino acids. The CDR3 here is CASSLAGRAHEKLFF. The DNA of the CDR3 is TGTGCCAGCAGCTTAGCGGGTAGAGCACATGAAAAACTGTTTTTT.

This chain uses TRBV3-1 with TRBJ2-1; the match to TRBD2 covers 7 bases. The germline V gene has CDR1 LGHDT and CDR2 YNNKEL (reference sequence). The J segment lost 10 bases and the V segment lost 3 bases, leaving 6 bases of the junction unmatched. This CDR3 has 13 amino acids. The CDR3 here is CASSHGREGEQFF. In DNA form, the CDR3 reads TGTGCCAGCAGCCATGGGAGGGAGGGAGAGCAGTTCTTC.

The chain recombines TRBV25-1 with TRBJ1-6; 7 bases match TRBD1. This CDR3 region has 14 residues. CDR1 is MGHDK, CDR2 SYGVNS, per germline. The V and J ends lost 4 bases and 7 bases, in that order; junction bases with no gene match: 4. The CDR3 loop is CASSVGTVNSPLHF. The CDR3 region has the DNA TGTGCCAGCAGTGTGGGGACAGTAAATTCACCCCTCCACTTT.

The CDR3 here is CASSVGGGMNTEAFF. The CDR3 DNA reads TGTGCCAGCAGCGTAGGGGGAGGGATGAACACTGAAGCTTTCTTT. The genes are TRBV9 and TRBJ1-1, with unresolved D. V shed 0 bases and J shed 0 bases, with 9 bases lying between them. The CDR3 contains 15 residues. Germline values: CDR1 SGDLS, CDR2 YYNGEE.

The CDR3, as DNA: TGCAGTGCTAGTCCCCCGACAGGGGCTGTCAATCAGCCCCAGCATTTT. Its protein is CSASPPTGAVNQPQHF. V gene TRBV20-1 combines with J gene TRBJ1-5, with 8 bases aligning to TRBD1. Germline V gene sequence: CDR1 DFQATT, CDR2 SNEGSKA (reference sequence). V was clipped by 3 bases and J by 3 bases; unmatched bases: 10. CDR3 length equals 16 residues.

This CDR3 reads CASSLARKQFF. The DNA of the CDR3 is TGTGCCAGCAGCTTAGCGCGCAAGCAGTTCTTC. V gene TRBV7-9 combines with J gene TRBJ2-1, with D uncertain. CDR1 SEHNR and CDR2 FQNEAQ come from the germline V gene (reference sequence). V was shortened by 0 bases and J by 11 bases, with 5 bases between the two germline ends. This CDR3 contains 11 residues.

CDR3 coding DNA: TGCGCCAGCAGCTTGTTGCAGGGGGCCGGGGCTACTGAAGCTTTCTTT. It translates to CASSLLQGAGATEAFF. J is TRBJ1-1 and V is TRBV5-1; 8 nucleotides align to TRBD1. CDR3 length: 16 amino acids. V lost 1 base and J lost 5; bases outside the gene matches: 10. Per germline, CDR1 SGHRS and CDR2 YFSETQ.

The chain couples TRBV3-1 to TRBJ2-6; unclear D gene. V lost 5 bases to trimming and J lost 0 bases, with 14 bases between them. CDR3 length: 17 residues. The germline gives CDR1 LGHDT, CDR2 YNNKEL (reference sequence). The CDR3 reads CASSEGRVFSGANVLTF. CDR3 sequence (DNA): TGTGCCAGCAGCGAAGGACGGGTATTCTCTGGGGCCAACGTCCTGACTTTC. Full variable domain (outside the CDR3, taken from reference TRBV3-1 and TRBJ2-6): DTAVSQTPKYLVTQMGNDKSIKCEQNLGHDTMYWYKQDSKKFLKIMFSYNNKELIINETVPNRFSPKSPDKAHLNLHINSLELGDSAVYFCASSEGRVFSGANVLTFGAGSRLTVL.

On this clonotype: The junction and the germline gene differ at one end; a read error may be behind it. The chain employs TRBV19 and TRBJ2-2; 11 nucleotides line up with TRBD2. The CDR3 sequence is 17 residues long. Germline V gene data show CDR1 as LNHDA and CDR2 as SQIVND (reference sequence). This CDR3 is CASRIGTRTSGTGELFF. The CDR3 nucleotides are TGTGCCAGTAGGATAGGGACTCGGACTAGCGGGACCGGGGAGCTGTTTTTT.

CDR3 protein: CASKQGLASYEQYV. The CDR3 DNA follows: TGTGCCAGCAAGCAGGGACTAGCCTCCTACGAGCAGTACGTC. This rearrangement joins TRBV6-5 to TRBJ2-7; 9 bases line up with TRBD2. CDR3 length equals 14 residues. V trimming: 7 bases; J trimming: 0 bases; junction bases outside the gene matches: 4. From germline, CDR1 is MNHEY and CDR2 SVGAGI.

This rearrangement joins TRBV20-1 to TRBJ1-2; D gene ambiguous. With 0 bases removed from V and 5 bases from J, the gap between germline ends came to 7 bases. CDR1 DFQATT and CDR2 SNEGSKA come from the germline V gene (reference sequence). The CDR3 runs to 12 residues. This CDR3 reads CSARDSFYGYTF. In DNA form, the CDR3 reads TGCAGTGCTAGAGACTCGTTTTATGGCTACACCTTC.

This chain links TRBV10-3 with TRBJ2-1; 8 bases fit TRBD1. V lost 10 bases, J lost 4 bases, and 9 bases stayed unmatched. Germline V lookup: CDR1 ENHRY, CDR2 SYGVKD. The CDR3 is 14 residues long. The CDR3 reads CASTDRGPYNEQFF. In DNA, the CDR3 is TGTGCCAGCACCGACAGGGGCCCATACAATGAGCAGTTCTTC.

The chain is built from TRBV9 and TRBJ2-3; D gene ambiguous. V was shortened by 4 bases and J by 2 bases, with 8 bases between the two germline ends. Germline V gives CDR1 SGDLS, CDR2 YYNGEE. This CDR3 is built from 13 residues. CDR3 in amino acids: CASSSGYTDTQYF. CDR3 nucleotide sequence: TGTGCCAGCAGCTCCGGCTACACAGATACGCAGTATTTT.

This chain uses TRBV25-1 with TRBJ2-2; 9 nucleotides match TRBD1. V trimming: 7 bases; J trimming: 3 bases; junction bases outside the gene matches: 6. Germline V gives CDR1 MGHDK, CDR2 SYGVNS. This CDR3 contains 15 residues. CDR3 nucleotides: TGTGCCAGCACCACCGGGACAGGGTACACCGGGGAGCTGTTTTTT. This gives the protein CASTTGTGYTGELFF.

The chain employs TRBV29-1 and TRBJ1-2, with D perhaps matching TRBD1 (6 bases). The CDR3 has 11 amino acids. Germline values: CDR1 SQVTM, CDR2 ANQGSEA. Trimming took off 7 bases at V and 8 bases at J, with 14 bases between the two ends. The CDR3 loop reads CSGTTGDGYTF. CDR3 DNA: TGCAGCGGAACGACAGGTGACGGCTACACCTTC.

This chain connects TRBV5-1 to TRBJ1-2; perhaps TRBD1 as D (5 bases). Trimming took off 4 bases at V and 2 bases at J, with 15 bases between the two ends. There are 15 residues in the CDR3. Germline V gene data show CDR1 as SGHRS and CDR2 as YFSETQ. This CDR3 reads CASSPQGDPNYGYTF. CDR3 DNA: TGCGCCAGCAGCCCGCAGGGAGATCCAAACTATGGCTACACCTTC.

This rearrangement joins TRBV19 to TRBJ2-2; D remains unclear. CDR1 LNHDA and CDR2 SQIVND come from the germline V gene (reference sequence). This CDR3 comprises 15 residues. V lost 3 bases, J lost 2 bases, and 10 bases lay in between. CDR3 DNA sequence: TGTGCCAGTAGTATTTTGGGGATTAACACCGGGGAGCTGTTTTTT. Translating gives CASSILGINTGELFF.

In its sample, this clonotype was seen once. This chain connects TRBV3-1 to TRBJ2-7; D is undetermined. V dropped 0 bases and J dropped 5 bases, with 14 bases sitting between them. In germline, CDR1 is LGHDT, CDR2 YNNKEL (reference sequence). This CDR3 is built from 15 residues. Here the CDR3 reads CASSQDIVEGHEQYF. CDR3 DNA sequence: TGTGCCAGCAGCCAAGATATAGTCGAAGGCCACGAGCAGTACTTC.

In DNA form, the CDR3 reads TGTGCCACCAGTGGGCCCCAGGGCGGGGAGCTGTTTTTT. Protein sequence: CATSGPQGGELFF. This chain links TRBV24-1 with TRBJ2-2; TRBD1 might be the D (5 bases). Between the trimmed V and J ends, which lost 5 bases and 7 bases, there was a span of 10 bases. CDR3 size: 13 residues. Germline CDR1 is KGHDR and CDR2 is SFDVKD.